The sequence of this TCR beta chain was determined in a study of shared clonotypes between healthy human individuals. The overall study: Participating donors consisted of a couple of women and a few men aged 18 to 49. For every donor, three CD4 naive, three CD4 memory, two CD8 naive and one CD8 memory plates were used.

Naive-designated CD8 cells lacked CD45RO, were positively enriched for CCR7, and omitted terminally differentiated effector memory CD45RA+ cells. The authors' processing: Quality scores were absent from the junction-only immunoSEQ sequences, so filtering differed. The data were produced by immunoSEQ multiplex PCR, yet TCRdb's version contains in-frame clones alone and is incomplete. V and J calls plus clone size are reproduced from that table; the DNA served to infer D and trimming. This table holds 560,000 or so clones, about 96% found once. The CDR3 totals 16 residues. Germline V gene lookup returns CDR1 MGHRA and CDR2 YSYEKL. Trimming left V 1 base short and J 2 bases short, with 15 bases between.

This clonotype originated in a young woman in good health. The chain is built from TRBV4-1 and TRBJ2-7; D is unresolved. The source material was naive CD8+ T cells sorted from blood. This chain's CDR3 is CASSQGVGTLTYEQYF. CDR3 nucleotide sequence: TGCGCCAGCAGCCAAGGGGTGGGTACGTTGACCTACGAGCAGTACTTC.